These 4 T cell receptor beta chains originate from one sample sequenced in a study of blood T cell repertoires in COVID-19. Measured with immunoSEQ multiplex PCR; TCRdb has only the in-frame clones, and not every one. Here the sample spans some 150,000 clones, about 75% being singletons. Sequencing was done on a sample of PBMCs or T cells enriched from blood (not recorded which). The receptors come from a woman in her forties or fifties who had recovered from COVID-19.

The genes are TRBV11-2 and TRBJ2-1; TRBD1 aligns across 7 bases. Germline CDR1 SGHAT, CDR2 FQNNGV. V gave up 4 bases and J gave up 3 bases; unmatched junction bases: 6. This CDR3 comprises 15 residues. CDR3 DNA sequence: TGTGCCAGCAGCTCGGGACAGTCCCTCTACAATGAGCAGTTCTTC. This translates into CASSSGQSLYNEQFF.

The chain carries TRBV11-2 and TRBJ2-7; TRBD2 aligns across 8 bases. J gave up 6 bases and V 5 bases, and 12 bases lay outside the gene matches. Germline loops: CDR1 SGHAT, CDR2 FQNNGV. This CDR3 spans 15 amino acids. The CDR3 DNA follows: TGTGCCAGCAGCCCCATCGGGGGGGTTCTTCTCGAGCAGTACTTC. This translates into CASSPIGGVLLEQYF.

The chain carries TRBV19 and TRBJ2-4; D possibly corresponds to TRBD1 (6 bases). The CDR3 is made up of 15 amino acids. With 4 bases removed from V and 8 bases from J, the gap between germline ends came to 18 bases. CDR1 LNHDA and CDR2 SQIVND come from the germline V gene (reference sequence). CDR3 sequence: CASSRTASGGDIQYF. The CDR3 nucleotides are TGTGCCAGTAGTAGGACAGCCAGTGGAGGAGACATTCAGTACTTC.

The chain is built from TRBV2 and TRBJ1-2, with D uncertain. The CDR3 has 14 amino acids. Between the trimmed V and J ends, which lost 10 bases and 5 bases, there was a span of 20 bases. The germline gives CDR1 SNHLY, CDR2 FYNNEI. The CDR3 here is CATQWEGVGYGYTF. CDR3 coding DNA: TGTGCCACCCAATGGGAGGGCGTAGGGTATGGCTACACCTTC.